This T cell receptor beta chain was documented in a study of blood T cell repertoires in COVID-19. Study-wide background: The origin of the acute and convalescent COVID-19 samples was the United States, Italy and Spain. Nucleic acid was either cDNA or gDNA, and it came from T cells, B-cell-depleted T cells, or PBMCs.

Original processing methods: Scientists estimated how many nucleated cells there were by amplifying reference gene primers. The assay was immunoSEQ multiplex PCR, and TCRdb's table has in-frame clones only and misses some. That table is the source of V, J and clone size, and D and trimming were worked out from the DNA. The sample has about 480,000 clones; around nine tenths are singletons. This clone has just one count. CDR3 size: 13 residues. The V end was cut by 2 bases, the J end by 2 bases, with 10 bases between. Per germline, CDR1 SQVTM and CDR2 ANQGSEA. The origin of this receptor is a woman between 25 and 40 years old with acute or convalescent COVID-19. Sequencing was carried out using peripheral blood. The chain uses TRBV29-1 and TRBJ2-7; D is possibly TRBD2 (5 bases). The CDR3 DNA reads as TGCAGCGTTGAAATGCGAGGGACCTACGAGCAGTACTTC. This encodes CSVEMRGTYEQYF.